This TCR beta chain was sequenced during a study of blood T cells in healthy people across ages. The CDR3 spans 12 residues. Germline-derived CDR1 and CDR2 are DFQATT and SNEGSKA (reference sequence). A second PCR of 7 to 11 cycles used a sample-barcoded 5' primer and a J-beta primer mix. TCRdb ran MiXCR on the 5' RACE reads and lists one entry per CDR3 protein. The table shows 1.5 million to 2 million distinct CDR3 sequences, with 25% to 30% occurring only once. Many counts were recorded for this clonotype. The clonotype originates from a woman younger than 45 in good health. The sample comprised blood. The chain has TRBV20-1 and TRBJ2-6; no definite D call. CDR3: CSGMSGANVLTF. The DNA of the CDR3 is TGCAGCGGTATGTCTGGGGCCAACGTCCTGACTTTC.